One and the same sample provided the 9 T cell receptor beta chains below, sequenced in a study of monozygotic twins with inflammatory bowel disease. For each CDR3 protein, TCRdb gives one entry from its re-call of the 5' RACE reads, without DNA. The sample table sets out a few hundred thousand distinct CDR3 sequences. Sequenced: blood. Receptors were obtained from a human donor with ulcerative colitis or Crohn's disease, or a healthy co-twin of an affected twin (not recorded which).

The V call is TRBV7-2, the J call TRBJ2-6. This CDR3 comprises 16 residues. Per germline, CDR1 SGHTA and CDR2 FQGNSA. CDR3 sequence reads: CASSLEGYSGANVLTF.

The chain recombines TRBV18 with TRBJ1-1. The CDR3 consists of 14 residues. Germline assignment: CDR1 KGHSH and CDR2 LQKENI. Here the CDR3 reads CASSRQGEGTEAFF.

This sequence joins TRBV27 and TRBJ1-1; the TCRdb call, TRBD1, lacks DNA for checking. Germline V gene lookup returns CDR1 MNHEY and CDR2 SMNVEV (reference sequence). This CDR3 is built from 13 residues. Here the CDR3 reads CASSFAPNTEAFF.

CDR3 region: CASRLYQGDQPQHF. The rearrangement joins TRBV4-1 to TRBJ1-5; as DNA is missing, the TRBD1 call by TCRdb cannot be tested. Germline V gene sequence: CDR1 MGHRA, CDR2 YSYEKL. CDR3 length: 14 residues.

This chain joins TRBV19 and TRBJ2-1; TCRdb gives TRBD1 as the D gene, but with no DNA this cannot be confirmed. This CDR3 is 12 amino acids long. Germline CDR1 reads LNHDA; CDR2 reads SQIVND (reference sequence). The CDR3: CASSFGANEQFF.

J is TRBJ2-3 and V is TRBV20-1; the TRBD1 assignment by TCRdb is unverifiable without DNA. The CDR3 sequence is 14 residues long. Per germline, CDR1 DFQATT and CDR2 SNEGSKA (reference sequence). CDR3 residues: CSAPGPSSTDTQYF.

The genes are TRBV12-3 or TRBV12-4 and TRBJ2-5; as DNA is missing, the TRBD1 call by TCRdb cannot be tested. This CDR3 region has 16 residues. CDR3 loop: CASSPDTTGVGETQYF.

This sequence joins TRBV18 and TRBJ2-2; TCRdb indicates TRBD2, and absent DNA this call remains unverified. The CDR3 consists of 19 residues. Germline V lookup: CDR1 KGHSH, CDR2 LQKENI. The CDR3: CASSPTRTSGETNTGELFF.

The V and J genes are TRBV4-1 and TRBJ2-1; no DNA is available, so the TRBD1 call from TCRdb remains unchecked. Germline CDR1 reads MGHRA; CDR2 reads YSYEKL. The CDR3 contains 16 residues. CDR3 loop: CASSQMDRNRYNEQFF.